Presented here are 11 T cell receptor beta chains from one specimen sequenced in a study of blood T cell repertoires in COVID-19. Repertoires were generated with immunoSEQ multiplex PCR, while TCRdb's copy carries only in-frame clones and drops some. The data show 250,000 to 350,000 clones, with under 85% seen just once and around 1% held by the top ten. The sample taken for sequencing was peripheral blood. These receptors were taken from a human donor with COVID-19, enrolled during active disease. The donor label of this sample is uncertain.

This rearrangement joins TRBV5-1 to TRBJ2-2; 7 positions match TRBD2. Germline assignment: CDR1 SGHRS and CDR2 YFSETQ. J was trimmed by 0 bases and V by 6 bases; bases with no gene match: 2. The CDR3 runs to 14 residues. Written as DNA, the CDR3 is TGCGCCAGCATTGCGGGGGCGAACACCGGGGAGCTGTTTTTT. It yields the protein CASIAGANTGELFF.

Many counts were recorded for this clone. The chain employs TRBV11-2 and TRBJ2-1; 13 bases are a match to TRBD2. The ends lost 5 bases at V and 6 bases at J; junction bases unmatched: 16. Germline V gene sequence: CDR1 SGHAT, CDR2 FQNNGV. The CDR3 has 19 residues. The CDR3 sequence: CASSAREGGTSGIRNEQFF. In DNA, the CDR3 is TGTGCCAGCAGCGCTAGGGAGGGGGGGACTAGCGGGATTCGCAATGAGCAGTTCTTC.

This rearrangement joins TRBV7-2 to TRBJ2-1; 9 bases fit TRBD2. Germline CDR1 is SGHTA and CDR2 is FQGNSA. The CDR3 consists of 15 residues. V lost 3 bases and J lost 5; bases outside the gene matches: 5. The CDR3 here is CASSFQGLADNEQFF. The CDR3 coding sequence is TGTGCCAGCAGCTTCCAGGGACTAGCAGACAATGAGCAGTTCTTC. Complete variable domain (other parts from reference TRBV7-2 and TRBJ2-1): GAGVSQSPSNKVTEKGKDVELRCDPISGHTALYWYRQSLGQGLEFLIYFQGNSAPDKSGLPSDRFSAERTGGSVSTLTIQRTQQEDSAVYLCASSFQGLADNEQFFGPGTRLTVL.

This chain connects TRBV24-1 to TRBJ2-3; D is perhaps TRBD1 (8 bases). Germline CDR1 is KGHDR and CDR2 is SFDVKD. The CDR3 sequence is 16 residues long. With 4 bases removed from V and 4 bases from J, the gap between germline ends came to 17 bases. Here the CDR3 DNA reads TGTGCCACCAGTGACCCAGGACAGGGAGGGGCAGATACGCAGTATTTT. Protein: CATSDPGQGGADTQYF.

The CDR3 region has the DNA TGCGCCAGTCAACTGAAAGCGGTTACGAACACCGGGGAGCTGTTTTTT. As protein: CASQLKAVTNTGELFF. The gene calls are TRBV10-2 and TRBJ2-2; tentatively, D is TRBD2 (5 bases). There are 16 residues in the CDR3. Looked up from germline, CDR1 is WSHSY and CDR2 is SAAADI. With 9 bases removed from V and 0 bases from J, the gap between germline ends came to 17 bases.

The chain is built from TRBV5-1 and TRBJ2-5; 11 bases fit TRBD2. With V trimmed by 6 bases and J by 5 bases, 9 bases remained unmatched. This CDR3 spans 15 amino acids. Germline CDR1 reads SGHRS; CDR2 reads YFSETQ. CDR3 sequence: CASTISGTSGETQYF. The CDR3 DNA sequence: TGCGCCAGCACCATCTCCGGGACTAGCGGCGAGACCCAGTACTTC. Full variable domain (outside the CDR3, taken from reference TRBV5-1 and TRBJ2-5): KAGVTQTPRYLIKTRGQQVTLSCSPISGHRSVSWYQQTPGQGLQFLFEYFSETQRNKGNFPGRFSGRQFSNSRSEMNVSTLELGDSALYLCASTISGTSGETQYFGPGTRLLVL.

This chain connects TRBV28 to TRBJ1-1; D may be TRBD1 (6 bases). The CDR3 is 15 amino acids. V was trimmed by 8 bases and J by 1 base, leaving 17 bases between them. Germline CDR1 MDHEN, CDR2 SYDVKM. The CDR3 coding sequence is TGTGCCAGCCCTCCAAGGACAGCGCGGAACACTGAAGCTTTCTTT. This translates into CASPPRTARNTEAFF.

The V and J genes are TRBV29-1 and TRBJ1-3, with unresolved D. This CDR3 contains 16 residues. Germline CDR1 SQVTM, CDR2 ANQGSEA. V lost 7 bases and J 1 base, leaving 20 bases between the germline ends. The CDR3 protein is CSASRPSVASGNTIYF. In DNA, the CDR3 is TGCAGCGCTTCTCGTCCGTCAGTTGCTTCTGGAAACACCATATATTTT.

V and J are TRBV6-1 and TRBJ1-2, with 10 bases aligning to TRBD1. Trimming cost V 1 base and J 4 bases; bases outside gene matches: 6. The CDR3 is made up of 16 amino acids. Germline V gene sequence: CDR1 MNHNS, CDR2 SASEGT. This CDR3 is CASSEEGTGVLYGYTF. Written as DNA, the CDR3 is TGTGCCAGCAGTGAAGAAGGGACAGGGGTTCTCTATGGCTACACCTTC.

This chain links TRBV7-3 with TRBJ1-6; 7 positions match TRBD1. Germline trimming cut 1 base from V and 6 bases from J; bases unmatched to any gene: 0. The germline V gene has CDR1 SGHTA and CDR2 FQGTGA. The CDR3 totals 14 residues. The CDR3 sequence is CASSLNRGNSPLHF. For the CDR3, the DNA is TGTGCCAGCAGCTTAAACAGGGGTAATTCACCCCTCCACTTT.

The J gene is TRBJ1-5, the V gene TRBV28; a weak D match, TRBD1 (5 bases). V dropped 3 bases and J dropped 2 bases, with 14 bases sitting between them. This CDR3 contains 16 residues. Germline V gives CDR1 MDHEN, CDR2 SYDVKM. The CDR3 protein is CASSFDRGGGNQPQHF. CDR3 DNA sequence: TGTGCCAGCAGTTTTGATAGGGGAGGGGGCAATCAGCCCCAGCATTTT. The full variable domain, with the rest looked up from reference TRBV28 and TRBJ1-5, is DVKVTQSSRYLVKRTGEKVFLECVQDMDHENMFWYRQDPGLGLRLIYFSYDVKMKEKGDIPEGYSVSREKKERFSLILESASTNQTSMYLCASSFDRGGGNQPQHFGDGTRLSIL.